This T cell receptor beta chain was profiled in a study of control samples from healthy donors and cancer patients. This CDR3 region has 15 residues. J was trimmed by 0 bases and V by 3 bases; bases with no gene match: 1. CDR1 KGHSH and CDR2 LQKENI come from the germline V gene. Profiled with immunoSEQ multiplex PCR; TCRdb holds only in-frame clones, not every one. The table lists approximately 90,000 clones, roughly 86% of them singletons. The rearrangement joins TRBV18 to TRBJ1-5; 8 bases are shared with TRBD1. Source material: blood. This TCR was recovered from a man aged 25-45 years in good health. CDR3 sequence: CASSPGQASNQPQHF. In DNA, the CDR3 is TGTGCCAGCTCACCGGGACAGGCTAGCAATCAGCCCCAGCATTTT.